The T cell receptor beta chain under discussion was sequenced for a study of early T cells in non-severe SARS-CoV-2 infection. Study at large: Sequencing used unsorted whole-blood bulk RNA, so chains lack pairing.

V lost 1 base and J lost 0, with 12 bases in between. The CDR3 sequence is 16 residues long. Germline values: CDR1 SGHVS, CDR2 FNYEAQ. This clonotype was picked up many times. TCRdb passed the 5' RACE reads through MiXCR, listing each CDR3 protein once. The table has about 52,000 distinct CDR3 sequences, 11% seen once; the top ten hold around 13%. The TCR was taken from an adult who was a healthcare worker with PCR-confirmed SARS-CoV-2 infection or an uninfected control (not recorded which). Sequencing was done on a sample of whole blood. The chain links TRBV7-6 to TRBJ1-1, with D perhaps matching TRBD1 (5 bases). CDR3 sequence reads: CASSLGSRVMNTEAFF. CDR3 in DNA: TGTGCCAGCAGCTTAGGCTCCAGGGTTATGAACACTGAAGCTTTCTTT. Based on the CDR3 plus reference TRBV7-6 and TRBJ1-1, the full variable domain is GAGVSQSPRYKVTKRGQDVALRCDPISGHVSLYWYRQALGQGPEFLTYFNYEAQQDKSGLPNDRFSAERPEGSISTLTIQRTEQRDSAMYRCASSLGSRVMNTEAFFGQGTRLTVV.